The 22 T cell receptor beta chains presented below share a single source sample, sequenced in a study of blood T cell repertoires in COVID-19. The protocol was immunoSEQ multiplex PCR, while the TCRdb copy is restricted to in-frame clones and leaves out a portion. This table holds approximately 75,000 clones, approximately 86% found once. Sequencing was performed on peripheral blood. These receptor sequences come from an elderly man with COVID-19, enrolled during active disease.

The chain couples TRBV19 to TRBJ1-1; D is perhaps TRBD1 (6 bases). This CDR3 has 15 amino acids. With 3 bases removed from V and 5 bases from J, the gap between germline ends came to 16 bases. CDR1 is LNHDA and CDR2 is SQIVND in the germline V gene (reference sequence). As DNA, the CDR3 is TGTGCCAGTAGTATCCTTACGGGGGGCCAAACTGAAGCTTTCTTT. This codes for CASSILTGGQTEAFF.

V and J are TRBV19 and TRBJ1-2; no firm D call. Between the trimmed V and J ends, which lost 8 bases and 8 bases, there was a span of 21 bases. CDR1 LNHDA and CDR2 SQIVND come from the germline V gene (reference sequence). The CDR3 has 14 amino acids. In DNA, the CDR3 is TGTGCCAGTTCCCCAAGCGGGTTTGGTTGGGGCTACACCTTC. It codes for CASSPSGFGWGYTF.

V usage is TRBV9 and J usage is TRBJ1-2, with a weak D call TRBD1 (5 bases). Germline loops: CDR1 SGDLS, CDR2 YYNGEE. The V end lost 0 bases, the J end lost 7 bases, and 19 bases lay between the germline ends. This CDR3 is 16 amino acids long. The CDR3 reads CASSVEPGEGTIGYTF. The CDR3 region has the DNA TGTGCCAGCAGCGTAGAGCCGGGGGAGGGAACGATTGGCTACACCTTC.

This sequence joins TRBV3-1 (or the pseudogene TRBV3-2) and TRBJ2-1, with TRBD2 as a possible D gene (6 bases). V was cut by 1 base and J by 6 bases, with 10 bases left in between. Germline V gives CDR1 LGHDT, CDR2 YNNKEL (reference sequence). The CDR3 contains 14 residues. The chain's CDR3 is CASSQVAGGNEQFF. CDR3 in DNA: TGTGCCAGCAGCCAAGTCGCCGGGGGCAATGAGCAGTTCTTC.

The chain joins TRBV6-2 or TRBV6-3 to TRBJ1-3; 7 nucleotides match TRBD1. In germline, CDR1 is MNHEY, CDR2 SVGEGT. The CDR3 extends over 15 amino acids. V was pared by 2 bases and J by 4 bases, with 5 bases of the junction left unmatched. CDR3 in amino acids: CASSYPGTAGNTIYF. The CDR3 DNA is TGTGCCAGCAGTTACCCAGGGACAGCCGGAAACACCATATATTTT.

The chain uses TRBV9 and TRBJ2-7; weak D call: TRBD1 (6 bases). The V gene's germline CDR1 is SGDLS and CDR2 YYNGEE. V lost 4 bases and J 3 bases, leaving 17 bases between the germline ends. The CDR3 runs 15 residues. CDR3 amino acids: CASSPTRQAYYEQYF. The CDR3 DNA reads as TGTGCCAGCAGCCCTACACGACAGGCTTACTACGAGCAGTACTTC.

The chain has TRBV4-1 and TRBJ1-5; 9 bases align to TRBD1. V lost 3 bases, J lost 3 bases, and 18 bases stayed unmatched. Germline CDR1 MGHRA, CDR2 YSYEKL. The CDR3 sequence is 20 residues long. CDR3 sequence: CASSHQARDRALGSNQPQHF. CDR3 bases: TGCGCCAGCAGCCACCAAGCCCGGGACAGGGCATTAGGTTCCAATCAGCCCCAGCATTTT.

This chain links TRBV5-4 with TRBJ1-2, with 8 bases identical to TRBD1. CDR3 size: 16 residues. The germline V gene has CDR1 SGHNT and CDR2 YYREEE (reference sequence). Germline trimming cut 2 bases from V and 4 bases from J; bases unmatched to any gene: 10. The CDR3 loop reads CASSLLLTGDLYGYTF. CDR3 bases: TGTGCCAGCAGCTTACTCCTGACAGGGGACCTCTATGGCTACACCTTC.

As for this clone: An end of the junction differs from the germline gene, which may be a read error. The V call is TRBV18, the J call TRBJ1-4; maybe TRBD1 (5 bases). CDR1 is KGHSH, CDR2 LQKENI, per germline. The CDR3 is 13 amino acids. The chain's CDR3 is CASSSGTKEKLFF. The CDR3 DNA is TGTGCCAGCTCAAGCGGGACTAAAGAAAAACTGTTTTTT.

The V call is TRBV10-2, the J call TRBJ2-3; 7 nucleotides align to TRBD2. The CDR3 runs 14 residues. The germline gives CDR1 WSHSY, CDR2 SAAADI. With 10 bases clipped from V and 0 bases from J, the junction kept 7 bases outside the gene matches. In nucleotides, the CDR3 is TGCGCCACCAGAGCGGGGACTAGCACAGATACGCAGTATTTT. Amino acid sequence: CATRAGTSTDTQYF.

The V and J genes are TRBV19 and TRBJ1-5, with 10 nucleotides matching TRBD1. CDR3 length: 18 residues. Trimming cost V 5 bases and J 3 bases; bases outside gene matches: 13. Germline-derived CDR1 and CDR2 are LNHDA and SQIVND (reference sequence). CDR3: CASSLRGTGVTINQPQHF. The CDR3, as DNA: TGTGCCAGTAGTCTCAGGGGGACAGGGGTAACGATCAATCAGCCCCAGCATTTT.

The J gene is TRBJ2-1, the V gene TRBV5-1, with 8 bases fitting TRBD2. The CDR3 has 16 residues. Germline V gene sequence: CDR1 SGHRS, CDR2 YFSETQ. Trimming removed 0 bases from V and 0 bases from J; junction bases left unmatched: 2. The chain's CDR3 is CASSLATSGSYNEQFF. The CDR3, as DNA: TGCGCCAGCAGCTTGGCCACTAGCGGCTCCTACAATGAGCAGTTCTTC.

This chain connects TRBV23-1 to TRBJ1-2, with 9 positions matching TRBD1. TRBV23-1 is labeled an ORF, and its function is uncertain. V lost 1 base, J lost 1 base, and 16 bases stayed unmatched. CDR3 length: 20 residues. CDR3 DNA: TGCGCCAGCAGTCAATTTAGACTGCTGAACGGGGACAGGGTTAACTATGGCTACACCTTC. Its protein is CASSQFRLLNGDRVNYGYTF.

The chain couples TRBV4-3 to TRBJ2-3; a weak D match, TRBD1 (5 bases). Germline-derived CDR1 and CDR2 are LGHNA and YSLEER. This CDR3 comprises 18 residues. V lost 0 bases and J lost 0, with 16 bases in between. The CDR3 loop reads CASSQDLTDPSSTDTQYF. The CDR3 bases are TGCGCCAGCAGCCAAGATTTGACAGACCCATCTAGCACAGATACGCAGTATTTT.

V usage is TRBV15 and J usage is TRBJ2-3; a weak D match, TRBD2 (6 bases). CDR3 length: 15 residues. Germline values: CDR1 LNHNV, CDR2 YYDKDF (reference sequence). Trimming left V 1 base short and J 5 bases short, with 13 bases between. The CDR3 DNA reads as TGTGCCACCAGCAGAGGGGGGGAAGGGAAAGATACGCAGTATTTT. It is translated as CATSRGGEGKDTQYF.

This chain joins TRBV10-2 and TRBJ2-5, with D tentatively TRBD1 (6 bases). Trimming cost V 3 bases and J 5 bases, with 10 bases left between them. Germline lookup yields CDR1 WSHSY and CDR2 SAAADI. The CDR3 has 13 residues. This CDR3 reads CASSEQGAETQYF. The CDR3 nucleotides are TGCGCCAGCAGTGAACAGGGCGCGGAGACCCAGTACTTC.

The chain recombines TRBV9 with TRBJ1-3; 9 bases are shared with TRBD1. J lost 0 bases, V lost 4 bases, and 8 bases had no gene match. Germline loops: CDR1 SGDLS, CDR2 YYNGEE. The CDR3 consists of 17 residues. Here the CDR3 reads CASSSGQGRSSGNTIYF. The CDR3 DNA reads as TGTGCCAGCAGCAGCGGACAGGGGCGATCCTCTGGAAACACCATATATTTT.

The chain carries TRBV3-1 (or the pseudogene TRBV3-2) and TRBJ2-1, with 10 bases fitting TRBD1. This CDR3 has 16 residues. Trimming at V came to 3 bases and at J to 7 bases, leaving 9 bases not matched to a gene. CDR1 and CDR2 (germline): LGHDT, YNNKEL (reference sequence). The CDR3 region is CASSQAPGTGDNEQFF. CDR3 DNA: TGTGCCAGCAGCCAGGCGCCCGGGACAGGGGATAATGAGCAGTTCTTC.

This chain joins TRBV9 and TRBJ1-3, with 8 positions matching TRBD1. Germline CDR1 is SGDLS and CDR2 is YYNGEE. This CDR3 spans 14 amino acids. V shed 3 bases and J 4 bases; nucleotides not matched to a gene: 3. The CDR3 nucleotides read TGTGCCAGCAGCGCGCAGGGGGCAGGAAACACCATATATTTT. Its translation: CASSAQGAGNTIYF.

The CDR3 coding sequence is TGTGCCAGCAGCCCCTCCGGACAGGGGCTTGGCTACACCTTC. It translates to CASSPSGQGLGYTF. The chain is built from TRBV7-2 and TRBJ1-2; TRBD1 agrees at 9 bases. There are 14 residues in the CDR3. Germline values: CDR1 SGHTA, CDR2 FQGNSA. V lost 5 bases, J lost 7 bases, and 8 bases stayed unmatched. The variable domain in full, completed from reference TRBV7-2 and TRBJ1-2, reads GAGVSQSPSNKVTEKGKDVELRCDPISGHTALYWYRQSLGQGLEFLIYFQGNSAPDKSGLPSDRFSAERTGGSVSTLTIQRTQQEDSAVYLCASSPSGQGLGYTFGSGTRLTVV.

This chain's CDR3 is CATLRGGGNTIYF. The CDR3 bases are TGTGCCACTCTAAGGGGAGGTGGAAACACCATATATTTT. The genes are TRBV12-3 or TRBV12-4 and TRBJ1-3; D may be TRBD1 (5 bases). V was cut by 10 bases and J by 3 bases, with 13 bases left in between. CDR3 length equals 13 residues.

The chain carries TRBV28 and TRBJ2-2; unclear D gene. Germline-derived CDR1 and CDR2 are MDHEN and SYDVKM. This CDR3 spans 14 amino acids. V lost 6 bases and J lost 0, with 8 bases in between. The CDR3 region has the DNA TGTGCCAGCAGGACACAATCGAACACCGGGGAGCTGTTTTTT. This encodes CASRTQSNTGELFF.